Here is one TCR beta chain with its context. The data derive from a study of blood T cell repertoires in COVID-19. Study overall: COVID-19 samples, acute and convalescent, were from the United States, Italy and Spain. Sources were T cells, B-cell-depleted T cells, or PBMCs; the material itself was cDNA or gDNA.

The authors' processing: Reference gene primer amplification yielded estimated nucleated cell counts. Clones were read by immunoSEQ multiplex PCR, and TCRdb kept only the in-frame ones, dropping some. That table supplies the V and J calls and clone size; D and trimming were determined from the DNA. The data contain about 130,000 clones, 55% to 75% of them seen just once; the ten biggest clones take up approximately 2%. Germline CDR1 is SNHLY and CDR2 is FYNNEI. This CDR3 has 13 amino acids. V was pared by 3 bases and J by 5 bases, with 10 bases between. The V and J genes are TRBV2 and TRBJ2-5, with unresolved D. The sequenced sample consisted of peripheral blood. This receptor was identified in a woman between 65 and 79 years old with acute or convalescent COVID-19. CDR3 coding DNA: TGTGCCAGCAGTGAGGGCCCTGTGGAGACCCAGTACTTC. Translation: CASSEGPVETQYF.